Below are 32 T cell receptor beta chains sequenced from a single sample in a study of blood T cell repertoires in COVID-19. Data came from immunoSEQ multiplex PCR; TCRdb stores just in-frame clones and leaves some out. Here the sample spans roughly 62,000 clones, just under 80% being singletons. The specimen was peripheral blood. The receptors were gathered from a human donor in a cohort sampled during active COVID-19.

This clone was detected many times. The V gene is TRBV19, the J gene TRBJ1-5, with D possibly TRBD1 on 5 matching bases. This CDR3 is 17 amino acids long. The germline gives CDR1 LNHDA, CDR2 SQIVND (reference sequence). V lost 9 bases and J lost 0, with 21 bases in between. The CDR3 sequence: CASSQRGGPYSNQPQHF. CDR3 nucleotides: TGTGCCAGCAGCCAGAGGGGAGGGCCTTATAGCAATCAGCCCCAGCATTTT.

This clone was detected once. J is TRBJ2-1 and V is TRBV5-6, with 10 bases aligning to TRBD2. The CDR3 is 16 residues long. Germline lookup yields CDR1 SGHDT and CDR2 YYEEEE. V lost 0 bases, J lost 1 base, and 1 base stayed unmatched. Written as DNA, the CDR3 is TGTGCCAGCAGCTTGGCTAGCGGGAGATCCTACAATGAGCAGTTCTTC. This sequence encodes CASSLASGRSYNEQFF.

Here the CDR3 reads CASGQIPYEQYF. CDR3 nucleotide sequence: TGTGCCAGCGGGCAGATCCCCTACGAGCAGTACTTC. The J gene is TRBJ2-7, the V gene TRBV7-2; unclear D gene. V was clipped by 8 bases and J by 2 bases, with 10 bases between them. The germline V gene has CDR1 SGHTA and CDR2 FQGNSA. The CDR3 length is 12 residues.

The chain uses TRBV10-3 and TRBJ1-1, with no clear D. There are 14 residues in the CDR3. V shed 2 bases and J shed 0 bases, with 7 bases lying between them. Germline CDR1 reads ENHRY; CDR2 reads SYGVKD. CDR3 coding DNA: TGTGCCATCAGTGAGGAGATTATGAACACTGAAGCTTTCTTT. Translation gives CAISEEIMNTEAFF.

This clone came up a few times. The chain employs TRBV28 and TRBJ1-5; D might be TRBD1 (5 bases). The germline CDR1 and CDR2 sequences are MDHEN and SYDVKM. The CDR3 runs 15 residues. Trimming removed 3 bases from V and 4 bases from J, with 13 bases in between. CDR3 protein: CASSFQQGWNQPQHF. In nucleotides, the CDR3 is TGTGCCAGCAGTTTCCAGCAGGGATGGAATCAGCCCCAGCATTTT.

The chain carries TRBV12-5 and TRBJ1-3; TRBD1 might be the D (6 bases). V was pared by 3 bases and J by 3 bases, with 9 bases between. Germline V gene sequence: CDR1 LGHNT, CDR2 FRNRAP. CDR3 size: 14 residues. The CDR3 spells CASGLSRGGNTIYF. The CDR3 DNA is TGTGCTAGTGGTTTATCCAGGGGTGGAAACACCATATATTTT.

The rearrangement uses TRBV2 and TRBJ2-7; perhaps TRBD2 as D (5 bases). Trimming left V 7 bases short and J 4 bases short, with 17 bases between. Germline assignment: CDR1 SNHLY and CDR2 FYNNEI. The CDR3 totals 14 residues. CDR3 amino acids: CASKLGGEGYEQYF. CDR3 nucleotides: TGTGCCAGCAAACTTGGCGGAGAGGGATACGAGCAGTACTTC.

This chain joins TRBV7-9 and TRBJ2-7; D perhaps matches TRBD1 (6 bases). Germline values: CDR1 SEHNR, CDR2 FQNEAQ (reference sequence). The CDR3 loop spans 14 amino acids. V was cut by 1 base and J by 3 bases, with 10 bases left in between. The CDR3 loop reads CASSLGGTIYEQYF. CDR3 sequence (DNA): TGTGCCAGCAGCTTAGGGGGGACAATCTACGAGCAGTACTTC.

As regards this clone: Germline is not matched at one junction end, which may reflect a read error. This chain links TRBV6-2 or TRBV6-3 with TRBJ1-2; weak D call: TRBD1 (6 bases). The germline V gene encodes CDR1 MNHEY and CDR2 SVGEGT. This CDR3 has 12 amino acids. The CDR3: CASSLDSYSYTF. DNA of the CDR3: TGTGCCAGCAGTCTGGACAGCTATAGCTACACCTTC.

The V call is TRBV5-4, the J call TRBJ2-5, with D maybe TRBD1 (7 bases). The CDR3 spans 14 residues. Trimming left V 4 bases short and J 4 bases short, with 14 bases between. CDR1 and CDR2 from the germline V gene are SGHNT and YYREEE (reference sequence). Here the CDR3 DNA reads TGTGCCAGCAGCAGGGGGGACAGTTTAGAGACCCAGTACTTC. Translated: CASSRGDSLETQYF.

This clone is a singleton in its sample. The gene calls are TRBV7-9 and TRBJ2-7; the D gene is possibly TRBD2 (6 bases). The CDR3 contains 18 residues. Trimming cost V 1 base and J 0 bases, with 19 bases left between them. In germline, CDR1 is SEHNR, CDR2 FQNEAQ (reference sequence). The CDR3 spells CASSLVGQPGLSSYEQYF. As DNA, the CDR3 is TGTGCCAGCAGCTTAGTCGGCCAACCGGGACTTAGCTCCTACGAGCAGTACTTC.

This chain joins TRBV3-1 (or the pseudogene TRBV3-2) and TRBJ2-3; 12 bases fit TRBD2. The CDR3 runs 19 residues. The germline V gene has CDR1 LGHDT and CDR2 YNNKEL (reference sequence). With 5 bases clipped from V and 0 bases from J, the junction kept 12 bases outside the gene matches. CDR3 region: CASSGGTSGQPTSTDTQYF. CDR3 bases: TGTGCCAGCAGCGGCGGGACTAGCGGGCAACCGACTAGCACAGATACGCAGTATTTT.

The chain couples TRBV11-2 to TRBJ1-2; possible D gene TRBD1, 6 bases. The CDR3 is 12 amino acids. The V end lost 5 bases, the J end lost 8 bases, and 12 bases lay between the germline ends. Germline assignment: CDR1 SGHAT and CDR2 FQNNGV. CDR3 in DNA: TGTGCCAGCAGCCCGAACAGGGACGGCTACACCTTC. Its protein is CASSPNRDGYTF.

This chain joins TRBV5-1 and TRBJ1-1, with D possibly being TRBD1 (6 bases). The CDR3 extends over 15 amino acids. V shed 4 bases and J shed 5 bases, with 18 bases lying between them. Germline-derived CDR1 and CDR2 are SGHRS and YFSETQ. Written as DNA, the CDR3 is TGCGCCAGCAGCGCGGACAGTTTTGGGGATACTGAAGCTTTCTTT. Protein sequence: CASSADSFGDTEAFF.

In its sample, this clone was seen once. The V gene is TRBV3-1 (or the pseudogene TRBV3-2), the J gene TRBJ1-5; D unresolved. Germline lookup yields CDR1 LGHDT and CDR2 YNNKEL (reference sequence). The length of the CDR3 is 13 residues. V lost 3 bases and J lost 0, with 3 bases in between. For the CDR3, the DNA is TGTGCCAGCAGCCATTATAGCAATCAGCCCCAGCATTTT. Its translation: CASSHYSNQPQHF.

CDR3 in amino acids: CAIREGGGAYEQFF. The CDR3 DNA is TGTGCCATCAGGGAAGGCGGGGGGGCCTATGAGCAGTTCTTC. The chain links TRBV10-3 to TRBJ2-1, with 9 bases aligning to TRBD2. This CDR3 has 14 residues. Germline V lookup: CDR1 ENHRY, CDR2 SYGVKD. Unmatched junction bases numbered 8, after V lost 6 bases and J lost 8 bases.

The chain employs TRBV30 and TRBJ1-2; the match to TRBD1 covers 9 bases. CDR1 and CDR2 from the germline V gene are GTSNPN and SVGIG (reference sequence). V gave up 6 bases and J gave up 0 bases; unmatched junction bases: 8. The CDR3 spans 15 residues. The CDR3 loop reads CACNRDRASNYGYTF. Written as DNA, the CDR3 is TGTGCCTGCAACCGGGACAGGGCTTCTAACTATGGCTACACCTTC. Using reference TRBV30 and TRBJ1-2 for the parts outside the CDR3, the full variable domain is SQTIHQWPATLVQPVGSPLSLECTVEGTSNPNLYWYRQAAGRGLQLLFYSVGIGQISSEVPQNLSASRPQDRQFILSSKKLLLSDSGFYLCACNRDRASNYGYTFGSGTRLTVV.

The J gene is TRBJ2-1, the V gene TRBV7-3; 9 bases fit TRBD2. Germline V lookup: CDR1 SGHTA, CDR2 FQGTGA. The ends lost 5 bases at V and 5 bases at J; junction bases unmatched: 10. CDR3 length: 16 amino acids. The CDR3: CASSPPGAGGHNEQFF. The CDR3 DNA reads as TGTGCCAGCAGCCCCCCAGGAGCGGGGGGACACAATGAGCAGTTCTTC.

This clone has a single count. The chain links TRBV7-8 to TRBJ2-5; possible D gene TRBD1, 5 bases. Germline CDR1 and CDR2: SGHVS and FQNEAQ. V dropped 5 bases and J dropped 5 bases, with 15 bases sitting between them. The CDR3 loop spans 14 amino acids. In DNA, the CDR3 is TGTGCCAGCAGCCGAGTCGTGGGGCTGGAGACCCAGTACTTC. Its protein is CASSRVVGLETQYF.

The rearrangement uses TRBV7-9 and TRBJ2-7; a weak D match, TRBD1 (5 bases). CDR3 length: 15 amino acids. Germline CDR1 is SEHNR and CDR2 is FQNEAQ (reference sequence). Trimming cost V 1 base and J 2 bases, with 12 bases left between them. The CDR3 DNA follows: TGTGCCAGCAGCTTAGTTGCCAGGGCCACCTACGAGCAGTACTTC. Residues: CASSLVARATYEQYF.

The J gene is TRBJ2-3, the V gene TRBV9, with TRBD2 identical over 8 bases. The CDR3 totals 16 residues. The germline CDR1 and CDR2 sequences are SGDLS and YYNGEE. J lost 0 bases, V lost 4 bases, and 7 bases had no gene match. CDR3 sequence: CASSPHSGTSTDTQYF. The DNA of the CDR3 is TGTGCCAGCAGCCCCCATAGCGGGACTAGCACAGATACGCAGTATTTT.

The gene calls are TRBV9 and TRBJ2-2; 8 bases agree with TRBD2. Germline V gene sequence: CDR1 SGDLS, CDR2 YYNGEE. The CDR3 spans 14 residues. V lost 0 bases, J lost 5 bases, and 0 bases stayed unmatched. The CDR3 spells CASSVAGGTGELFF. CDR3 bases: TGTGCCAGCAGCGTAGCGGGAGGGACCGGGGAGCTGTTTTTT.

This clone was recorded only once. The chain employs TRBV5-6 and TRBJ1-1; 7 positions match TRBD1. Germline V lookup: CDR1 SGHDT, CDR2 YYEEEE. J was trimmed by 5 bases and V by 1 base; bases with no gene match: 5. The CDR3 is 14 residues long. The CDR3 DNA is TGTGCCAGCAGCTTGATAGGGGGCTGGACTGAAGCTTTCTTT. It translates to CASSLIGGWTEAFF.

The table lists this clone with a count of one. V and J are TRBV7-9 and TRBJ1-1, with D uncertain. This CDR3 is built from 13 residues. CDR1 and CDR2 (germline): SEHNR, FQNEAQ (reference sequence). Trimming removed 3 bases from V and 5 bases from J, with 10 bases in between. The DNA of the CDR3 is TGTGCCAGCAGCTTTCATCCCGGTACTGAAGCTTTCTTT. As protein: CASSFHPGTEAFF.

The chain carries TRBV10-3 and TRBJ1-2, with D possibly matching TRBD1 (5 bases). Trimming took 1 base from V and 2 from J, leaving 8 bases between them. This CDR3 spans 14 amino acids. Germline CDR1 is ENHRY and CDR2 is SYGVKD. The CDR3 DNA sequence: TGTGCCATCAGTGAGTGGGGCAGCAACTATGGCTACACCTTC. Protein product: CAISEWGSNYGYTF.

V and J are TRBV5-1 and TRBJ2-3; a possible D gene is TRBD1 (5 bases). Trimming left V 4 bases short and J 5 bases short, with 20 bases between. The CDR3 is 16 amino acids. The germline V gene encodes CDR1 SGHRS and CDR2 YFSETQ. CDR3 residues: CASSPAVGDQKDTQYF. The CDR3 DNA reads as TGCGCCAGCAGCCCGGCGGTAGGGGATCAGAAAGATACGCAGTATTTT. Looking up the rest from reference TRBV5-1 and TRBJ2-3 gives the full variable domain: KAGVTQTPRYLIKTRGQQVTLSCSPISGHRSVSWYQQTPGQGLQFLFEYFSETQRNKGNFPGRFSGRQFSNSRSEMNVSTLELGDSALYLCASSPAVGDQKDTQYFGPGTRLTVL.

The CDR3 coding sequence is TGTGCCAGCAGTTTTAACCCCAGGGTCCCTAATGAAAAACTGTTTTTT. It translates to CASSFNPRVPNEKLFF. V gene TRBV21-1 combines with J gene TRBJ1-4; the table's TRBD1 call for D was not verified on the DNA. TRBV21-1 has pseudogene status. This CDR3 has 16 residues.

The chain combines TRBV5-1 with TRBJ2-2; a weak D match, TRBD1 (6 bases). Trimming removed 4 bases at V and 4 bases at J, with 11 bases between. Germline V gene sequence: CDR1 SGHRS, CDR2 YFSETQ. The length of the CDR3 is 14 residues. For the CDR3, the DNA is TGCGCCAGCAGCATGAGACAGGCCACCGGGGAGCTGTTTTTT. Translated: CASSMRQATGELFF. Combining the CDR3 with reference TRBV5-1 and TRBJ2-2 gives the whole variable domain KAGVTQTPRYLIKTRGQQVTLSCSPISGHRSVSWYQQTPGQGLQFLFEYFSETQRNKGNFPGRFSGRQFSNSRSEMNVSTLELGDSALYLCASSMRQATGELFFGEGSRLTVL.

This clone was counted a single time. J is TRBJ2-1 and V is TRBV6-1, with TRBD2 matching over 9 bases. CDR1 and CDR2 from the germline V gene are MNHNS and SASEGT. This CDR3 comprises 16 residues. Trimming at V came to 2 bases and at J to 4 bases, leaving 6 bases not matched to a gene. Here the CDR3 DNA reads TGTGCCAGCAGTGAAATAGCGGGAGTTGTGTACAATGAGCAGTTCTTC. Its protein product is CASSEIAGVVYNEQFF.

In DNA, the CDR3 is TGTGCCAGCAGCCTCACCCCTAATGGCTACACCTTC. Its protein is CASSLTPNGYTF. This sequence joins TRBV6-6 and TRBJ1-2; D remains unclear. The CDR3 length is 12 residues. Between the trimmed V and J ends, which lost 6 bases and 6 bases, there was a span of 11 bases. Germline V gene lookup returns CDR1 MNHNY and CDR2 SVGAGI (reference sequence).

The V and J genes are TRBV28 and TRBJ2-3; 7 bases align to TRBD1. The germline gives CDR1 MDHEN, CDR2 SYDVKM. The CDR3 consists of 15 residues. V lost 6 bases to trimming and J lost 1 base; unmatched junction nucleotides: 7. The CDR3 sequence: CASRTIGTGTDTQYF. The CDR3 coding sequence is TGTGCCAGCAGGACTATCGGGACAGGCACAGATACGCAGTATTTT.

The V gene is TRBV9, the J gene TRBJ2-1; possibly TRBD2 for D (6 bases). CDR3 length equals 15 residues. Germline CDR1 is SGDLS and CDR2 is YYNGEE. The ends were cut back, 6 bases at V and 0 bases at J, with 13 bases in the middle. Here the CDR3 reads CASNPSASSYNEQFF. For the CDR3, the DNA is TGTGCCAGCAATCCTAGCGCAAGCTCCTACAATGAGCAGTTCTTC. The whole variable domain, filled in from reference TRBV9 and TRBJ2-1, reads DSGVTQTPKHLITATGQRVTLRCSPRSGDLSVYWYQQSLDQGLQFLIQYYNGEERAKGNILERFSAQQFPDLHSELNLSSLELGDSALYFCASNPSASSYNEQFFGPGTRLTVL.